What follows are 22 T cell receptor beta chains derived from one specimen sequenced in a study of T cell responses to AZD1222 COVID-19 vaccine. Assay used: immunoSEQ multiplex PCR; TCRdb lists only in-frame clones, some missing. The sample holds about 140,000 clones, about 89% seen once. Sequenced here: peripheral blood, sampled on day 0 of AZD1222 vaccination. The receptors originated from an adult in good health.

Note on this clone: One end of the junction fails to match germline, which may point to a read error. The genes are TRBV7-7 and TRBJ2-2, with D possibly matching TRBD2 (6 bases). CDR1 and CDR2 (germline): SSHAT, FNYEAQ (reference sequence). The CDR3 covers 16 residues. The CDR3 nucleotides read TGTGCTAGCAGCTCTTCGACTAGTCGTATCACCGGGGAGCTGTTTTTT. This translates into CASSSSTSRITGELFF.

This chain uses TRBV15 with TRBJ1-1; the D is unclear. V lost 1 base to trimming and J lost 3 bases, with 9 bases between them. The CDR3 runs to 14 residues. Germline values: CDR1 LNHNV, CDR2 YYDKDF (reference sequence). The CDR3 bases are TGTGCCACCAGCAGAGTAGCGGCTCACACTGAAGCTTTCTTT. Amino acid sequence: CATSRVAAHTEAFF.

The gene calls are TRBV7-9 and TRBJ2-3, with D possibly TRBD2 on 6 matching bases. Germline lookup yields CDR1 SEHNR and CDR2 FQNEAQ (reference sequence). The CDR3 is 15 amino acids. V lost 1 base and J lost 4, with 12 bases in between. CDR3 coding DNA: TGTGCCAGCAGCTTAGGGACTACCTCTTCAGATACGCAGTATTTT. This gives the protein CASSLGTTSSDTQYF.

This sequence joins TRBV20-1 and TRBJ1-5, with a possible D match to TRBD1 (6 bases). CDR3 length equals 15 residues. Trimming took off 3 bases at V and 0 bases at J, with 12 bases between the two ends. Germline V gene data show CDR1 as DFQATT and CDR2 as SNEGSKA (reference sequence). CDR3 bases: TGCAGTGCTAGTAAGGGGGGAACTAGCAATCAGCCCCAGCATTTT. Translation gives CSASKGGTSNQPQHF.

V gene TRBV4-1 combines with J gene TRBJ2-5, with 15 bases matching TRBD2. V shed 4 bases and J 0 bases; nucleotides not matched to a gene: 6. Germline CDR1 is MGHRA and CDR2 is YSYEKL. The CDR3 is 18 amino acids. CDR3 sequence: CASSRGTSGGFHQETQYF. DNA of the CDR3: TGCGCCAGCAGCCGAGGGACTAGCGGGGGGTTTCACCAAGAGACCCAGTACTTC.

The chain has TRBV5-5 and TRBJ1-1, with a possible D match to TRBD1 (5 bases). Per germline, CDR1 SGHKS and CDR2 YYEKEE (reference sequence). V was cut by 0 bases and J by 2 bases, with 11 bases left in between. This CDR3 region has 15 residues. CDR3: CASSLGQTYNTEAFF. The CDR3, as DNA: TGTGCCAGCAGCTTGGGACAGACATATAACACTGAAGCTTTCTTT.

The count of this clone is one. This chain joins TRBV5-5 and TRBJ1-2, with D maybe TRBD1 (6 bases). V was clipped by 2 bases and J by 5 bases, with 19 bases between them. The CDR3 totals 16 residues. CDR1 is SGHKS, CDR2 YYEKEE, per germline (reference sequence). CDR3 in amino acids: CASSFSARQEPYGYTF. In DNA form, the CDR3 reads TGTGCCAGCAGCTTTTCGGCTAGACAGGAGCCTTATGGCTACACCTTC.

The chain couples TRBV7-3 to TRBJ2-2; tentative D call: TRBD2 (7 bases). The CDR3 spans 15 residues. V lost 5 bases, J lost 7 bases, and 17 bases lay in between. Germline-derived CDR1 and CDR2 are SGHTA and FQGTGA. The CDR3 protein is CASSLVRGAGGELFF. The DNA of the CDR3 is TGTGCCAGCAGCCTAGTCCGGGGGGCTGGCGGGGAGCTGTTTTTT.

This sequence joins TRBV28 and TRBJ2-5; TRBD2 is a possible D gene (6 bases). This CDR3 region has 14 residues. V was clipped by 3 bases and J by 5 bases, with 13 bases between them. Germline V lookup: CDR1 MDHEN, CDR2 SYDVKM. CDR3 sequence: CASSFRRGTETQYF. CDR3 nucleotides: TGTGCCAGCAGTTTCCGGAGGGGAACGGAGACCCAGTACTTC.

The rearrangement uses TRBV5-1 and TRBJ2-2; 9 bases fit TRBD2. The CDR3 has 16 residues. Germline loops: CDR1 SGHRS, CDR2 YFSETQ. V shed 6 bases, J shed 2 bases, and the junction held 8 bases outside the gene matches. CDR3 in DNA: TGCGCCAGCACCCGGACTAGCGTCTTAAACACCGGGGAGCTGTTTTTT. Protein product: CASTRTSVLNTGELFF.

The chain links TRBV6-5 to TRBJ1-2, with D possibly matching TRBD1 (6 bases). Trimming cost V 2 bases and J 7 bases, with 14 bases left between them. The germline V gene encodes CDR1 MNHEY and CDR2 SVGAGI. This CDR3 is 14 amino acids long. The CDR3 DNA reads TGTGCCAGCAGTTACACCCTTACCAGGGGTGGCTACACCTTC. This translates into CASSYTLTRGGYTF.

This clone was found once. In nucleotides, the CDR3 is TGTGCCAGCAGTGAAGAAGATGGGGCCAAAAACATTCAGTACTTC. This sequence encodes CASSEEDGAKNIQYF. The V gene is TRBV2, the J gene TRBJ2-4; D gene ambiguous. V dropped 1 base and J dropped 1 base, with 8 bases sitting between them. Germline values: CDR1 SNHLY, CDR2 FYNNEI. The CDR3 consists of 15 residues.

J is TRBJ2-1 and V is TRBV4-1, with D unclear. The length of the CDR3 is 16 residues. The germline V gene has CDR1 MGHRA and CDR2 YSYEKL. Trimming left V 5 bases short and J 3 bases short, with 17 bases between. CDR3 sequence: CASSAIGLQFYNEQFF. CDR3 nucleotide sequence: TGCGCCAGCAGCGCTATTGGGCTTCAGTTCTACAATGAGCAGTTCTTC.

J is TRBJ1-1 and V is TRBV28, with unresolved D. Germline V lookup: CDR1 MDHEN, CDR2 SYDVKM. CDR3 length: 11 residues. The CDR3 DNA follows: TGTGGGGCCCAGCTGAACACTGAAGCTTTCTTT. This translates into CGAQLNTEAFF. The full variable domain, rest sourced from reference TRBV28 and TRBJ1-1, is DVKVTQSSRYLVKRTGEKVFLECVQDMDHENMFWYRQDPGLGLRLIYFSYDVKMKEKGDIPEGYSVSREKKERFSLILESASTNQTSMYLCGAQLNTEAFFGQGTRLTVV.

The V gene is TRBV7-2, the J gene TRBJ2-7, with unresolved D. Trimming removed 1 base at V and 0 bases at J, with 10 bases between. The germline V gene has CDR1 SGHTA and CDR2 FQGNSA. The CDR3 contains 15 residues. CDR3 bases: TGTGCCAGCAGCTTAGGAGGCAGAAGCTCCTACGAGCAGTACTTC. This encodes CASSLGGRSSYEQYF.

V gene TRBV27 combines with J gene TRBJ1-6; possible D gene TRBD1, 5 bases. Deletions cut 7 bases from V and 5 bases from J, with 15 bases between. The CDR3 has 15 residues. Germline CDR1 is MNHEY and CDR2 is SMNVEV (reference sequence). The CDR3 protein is CASTRGRGDNSPLHF. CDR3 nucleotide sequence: TGTGCCAGCACCCGAGGACGGGGCGATAATTCACCCCTCCACTTT.

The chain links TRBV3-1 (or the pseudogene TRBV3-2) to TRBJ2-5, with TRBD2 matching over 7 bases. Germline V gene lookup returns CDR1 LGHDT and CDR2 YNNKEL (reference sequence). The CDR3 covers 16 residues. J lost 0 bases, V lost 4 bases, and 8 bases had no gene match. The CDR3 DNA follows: TGTGCCAGCAGCCTCAAGCTAGCGGCGTACCAAGAGACCCAGTACTTC. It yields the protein CASSLKLAAYQETQYF.

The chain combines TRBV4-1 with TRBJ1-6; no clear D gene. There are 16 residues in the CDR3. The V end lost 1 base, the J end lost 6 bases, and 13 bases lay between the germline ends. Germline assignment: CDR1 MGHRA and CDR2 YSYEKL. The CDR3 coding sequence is TGCGCCAGCAGCCAAGTTGTGGGAGGAATTAATTCACCCCTCCACTTT. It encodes CASSQVVGGINSPLHF.

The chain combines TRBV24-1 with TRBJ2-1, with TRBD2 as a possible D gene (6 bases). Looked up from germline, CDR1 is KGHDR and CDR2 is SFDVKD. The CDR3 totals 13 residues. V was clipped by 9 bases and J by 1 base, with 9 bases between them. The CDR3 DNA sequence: TGTGCCACCTCGGGACTTTCCTACAATGAGCAGTTCTTC. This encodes CATSGLSYNEQFF.

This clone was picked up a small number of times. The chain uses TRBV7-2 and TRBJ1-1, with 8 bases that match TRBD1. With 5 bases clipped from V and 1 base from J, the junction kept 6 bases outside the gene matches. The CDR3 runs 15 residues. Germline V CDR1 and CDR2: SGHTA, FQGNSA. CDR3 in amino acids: CASSGQGQANTEAFF. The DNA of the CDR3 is TGTGCCAGCAGCGGCCAGGGACAGGCGAACACTGAAGCTTTCTTT.

The CDR3 region is CASSAGTNAAYEQYF. CDR3 coding DNA: TGTGCCAGCAGCGCAGGGACTAACGCCGCCTACGAGCAGTACTTC. The rearrangement uses TRBV9 and TRBJ2-7; 7 bases line up with TRBD2. Trimming took 3 bases from V and 2 from J; bases not matched to a gene: 8. Looked up from germline, CDR1 is SGDLS and CDR2 is YYNGEE. The CDR3 runs to 15 residues.

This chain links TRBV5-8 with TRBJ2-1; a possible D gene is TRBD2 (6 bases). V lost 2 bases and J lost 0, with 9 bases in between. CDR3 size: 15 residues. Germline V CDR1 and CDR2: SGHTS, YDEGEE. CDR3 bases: TGTGCCAGCAGCTTTAGCGGATCCTCCTACAATGAGCAGTTCTTC. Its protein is CASSFSGSSYNEQFF.